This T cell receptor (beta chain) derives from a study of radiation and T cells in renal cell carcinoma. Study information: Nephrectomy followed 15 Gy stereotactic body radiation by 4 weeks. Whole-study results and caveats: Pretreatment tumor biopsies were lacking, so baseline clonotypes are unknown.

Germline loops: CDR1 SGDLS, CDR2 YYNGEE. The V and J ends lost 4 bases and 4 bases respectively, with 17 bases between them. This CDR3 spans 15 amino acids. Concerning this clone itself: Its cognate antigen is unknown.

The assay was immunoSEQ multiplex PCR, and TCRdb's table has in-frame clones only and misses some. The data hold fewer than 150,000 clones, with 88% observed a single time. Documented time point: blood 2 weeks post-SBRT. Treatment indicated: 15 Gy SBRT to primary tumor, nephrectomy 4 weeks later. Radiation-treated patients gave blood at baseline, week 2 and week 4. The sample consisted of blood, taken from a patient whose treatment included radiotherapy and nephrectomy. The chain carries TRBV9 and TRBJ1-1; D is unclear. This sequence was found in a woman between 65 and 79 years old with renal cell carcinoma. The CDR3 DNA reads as TGTGCCAGCAGCTCCTCCATTGGGATGAGCACTGAAGCTTTCTTT. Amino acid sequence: CASSSSIGMSTEAFF.